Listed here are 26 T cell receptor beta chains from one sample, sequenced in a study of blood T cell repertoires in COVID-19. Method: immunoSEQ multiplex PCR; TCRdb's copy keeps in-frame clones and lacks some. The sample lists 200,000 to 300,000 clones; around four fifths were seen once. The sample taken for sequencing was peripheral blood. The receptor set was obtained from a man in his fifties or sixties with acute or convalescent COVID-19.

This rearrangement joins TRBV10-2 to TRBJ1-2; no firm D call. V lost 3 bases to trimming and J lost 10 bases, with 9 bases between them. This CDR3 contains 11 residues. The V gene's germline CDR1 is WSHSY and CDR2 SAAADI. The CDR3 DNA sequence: TGCGCCAGCAGTGAAGCCCTTTTCTACACCTTC. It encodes CASSEALFYTF.

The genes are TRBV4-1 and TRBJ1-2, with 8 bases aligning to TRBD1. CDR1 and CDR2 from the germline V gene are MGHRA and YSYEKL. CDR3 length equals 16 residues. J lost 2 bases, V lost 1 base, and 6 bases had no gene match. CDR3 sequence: CASSQVSGQGNYGYTF. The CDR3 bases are TGCGCCAGCAGCCAAGTCAGCGGACAGGGCAACTATGGCTACACCTTC.

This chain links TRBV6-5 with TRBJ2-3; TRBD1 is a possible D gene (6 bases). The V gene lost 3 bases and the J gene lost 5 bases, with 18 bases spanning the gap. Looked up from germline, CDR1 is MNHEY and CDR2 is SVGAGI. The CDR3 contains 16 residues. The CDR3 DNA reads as TGTGCCAGCAGTTATAGGGGGTCAAAAAGTCGAGATACGCAGTATTTT. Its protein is CASSYRGSKSRDTQYF.

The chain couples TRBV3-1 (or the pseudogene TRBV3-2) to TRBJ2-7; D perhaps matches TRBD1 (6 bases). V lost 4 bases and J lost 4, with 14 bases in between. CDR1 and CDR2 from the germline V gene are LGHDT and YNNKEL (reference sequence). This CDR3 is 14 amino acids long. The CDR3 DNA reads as TGTGCCAGCAGCCTTCAACCAGACAGGTACGAGCAGTACTTC. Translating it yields CASSLQPDRYEQYF.

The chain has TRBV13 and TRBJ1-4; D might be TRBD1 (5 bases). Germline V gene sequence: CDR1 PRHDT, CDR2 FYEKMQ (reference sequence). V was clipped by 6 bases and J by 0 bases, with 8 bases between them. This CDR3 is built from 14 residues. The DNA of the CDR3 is TGTGCCAGCAGAGGGGATTCAACTAATGAAAAACTGTTTTTT. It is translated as CASRGDSTNEKLFF. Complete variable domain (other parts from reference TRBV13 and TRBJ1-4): AAGVIQSPRHLIKEKRETATLKCYPIPRHDTVYWYQQGPGQDPQFLISFYEKMQSDKGSIPDRFSAQQFSDYHSELNMSSLELGDSALYFCASRGDSTNEKLFFGSGTQLSVL.

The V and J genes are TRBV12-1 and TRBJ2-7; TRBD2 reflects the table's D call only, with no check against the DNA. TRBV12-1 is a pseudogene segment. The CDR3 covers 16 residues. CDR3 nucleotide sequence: TGTGCCAGCAGCTTGGGCAGAGGGGCGGGAGTCTACGAGCAGTACTTC. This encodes CASSLGRGAGVYEQYF.

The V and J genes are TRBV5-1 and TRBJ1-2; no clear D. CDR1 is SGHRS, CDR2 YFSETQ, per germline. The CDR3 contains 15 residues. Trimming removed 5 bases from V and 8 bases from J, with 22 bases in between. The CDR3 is CASSSASDGSRGYTF. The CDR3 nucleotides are TGCGCCAGCAGTTCTGCGTCCGACGGGTCTAGGGGCTACACCTTC.

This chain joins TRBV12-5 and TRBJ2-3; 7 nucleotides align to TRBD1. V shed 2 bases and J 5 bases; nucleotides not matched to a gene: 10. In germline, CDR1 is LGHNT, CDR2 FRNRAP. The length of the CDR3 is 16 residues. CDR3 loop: CASGLTTGAPRDTQYF. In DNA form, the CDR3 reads TGTGCTAGTGGTTTGACAACAGGGGCCCCCCGAGATACGCAGTATTTT.

The CDR3 here is CASSAAGGAGTDTQYF. Here the CDR3 DNA reads TGTGCCAGCAGCGCAGCGGGGGGCGCAGGTACAGATACGCAGTATTTT. This sequence joins TRBV9 and TRBJ2-3; 9 nucleotides align to TRBD2. The CDR3 loop spans 16 amino acids. Germline trimming cut 3 bases from V and 3 bases from J; bases unmatched to any gene: 8. Per germline, CDR1 SGDLS and CDR2 YYNGEE. Looking up the rest from reference TRBV9 and TRBJ2-3 gives the full variable domain: DSGVTQTPKHLITATGQRVTLRCSPRSGDLSVYWYQQSLDQGLQFLIQYYNGEERAKGNILERFSAQQFPDLHSELNLSSLELGDSALYFCASSAAGGAGTDTQYFGPGTRLTVL.

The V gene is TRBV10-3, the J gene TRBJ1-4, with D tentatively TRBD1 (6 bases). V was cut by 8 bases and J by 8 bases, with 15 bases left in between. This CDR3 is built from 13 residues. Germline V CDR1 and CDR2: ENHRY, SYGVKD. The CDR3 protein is CAIGAGADEKLFF. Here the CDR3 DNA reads TGTGCCATCGGGGCAGGGGCAGACGAAAAACTGTTTTTT.

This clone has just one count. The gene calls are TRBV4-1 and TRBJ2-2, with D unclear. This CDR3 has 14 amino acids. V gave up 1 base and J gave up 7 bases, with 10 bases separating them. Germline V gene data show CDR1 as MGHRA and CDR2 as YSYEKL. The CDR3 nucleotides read TGCGCCAGCAGCCAAGTTGATCCGGGCGGGGAGCTGTTTTTT. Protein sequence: CASSQVDPGGELFF.

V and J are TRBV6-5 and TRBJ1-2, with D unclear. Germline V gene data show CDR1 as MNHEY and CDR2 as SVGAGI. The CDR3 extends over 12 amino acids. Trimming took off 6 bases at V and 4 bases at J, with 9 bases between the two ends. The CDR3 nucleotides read TGTGCCAGCAGAGCCGTCCCCTATGGCTACACCTTC. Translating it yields CASRAVPYGYTF.

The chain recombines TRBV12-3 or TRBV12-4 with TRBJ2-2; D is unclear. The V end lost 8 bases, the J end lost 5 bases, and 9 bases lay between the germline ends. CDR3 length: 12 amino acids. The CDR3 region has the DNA TGTGCCAGCCCGAGTTTGACCGGGGAGCTGTTTTTT. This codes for CASPSLTGELFF.

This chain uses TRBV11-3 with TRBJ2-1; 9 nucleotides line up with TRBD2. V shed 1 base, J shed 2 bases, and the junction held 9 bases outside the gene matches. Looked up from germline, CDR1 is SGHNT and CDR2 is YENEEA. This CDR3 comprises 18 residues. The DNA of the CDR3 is TGTGCCAGCAGCTTAGGATGGGGTAGCGGGAGCCCCTACAATGAGCAGTTCTTC. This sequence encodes CASSLGWGSGSPYNEQFF.

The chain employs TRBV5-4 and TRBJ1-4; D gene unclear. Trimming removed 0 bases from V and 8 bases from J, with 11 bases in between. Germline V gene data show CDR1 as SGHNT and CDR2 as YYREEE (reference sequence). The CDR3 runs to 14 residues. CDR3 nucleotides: TGTGCCAGCAGCTTGGCCTCGGAGGGCGAAAAACTGTTTTTT. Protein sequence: CASSLASEGEKLFF. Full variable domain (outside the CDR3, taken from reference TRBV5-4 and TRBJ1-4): ETGVTQSPTHLIKTRGQQVTLRCSSQSGHNTVSWYQQALGQGPQFIFQYYREEENGRGNFPPRFSGLQFPNYSSELNVNALELDDSALYLCASSLASEGEKLFFGSGTQLSVL.

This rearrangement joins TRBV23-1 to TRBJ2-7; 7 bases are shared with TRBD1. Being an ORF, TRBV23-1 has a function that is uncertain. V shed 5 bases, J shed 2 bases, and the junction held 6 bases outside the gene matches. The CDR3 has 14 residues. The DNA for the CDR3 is TGCGCCAGCAGTGGGACGGACAGGCCCTACGAGCAGTACTTC. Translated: CASSGTDRPYEQYF.

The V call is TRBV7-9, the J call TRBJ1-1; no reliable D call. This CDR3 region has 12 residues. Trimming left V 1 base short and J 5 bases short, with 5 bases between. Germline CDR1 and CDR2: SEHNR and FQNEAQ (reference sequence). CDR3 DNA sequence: TGTGCCAGCAGCTTAGGTAGTACTGAAGCTTTCTTT. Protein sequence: CASSLGSTEAFF.

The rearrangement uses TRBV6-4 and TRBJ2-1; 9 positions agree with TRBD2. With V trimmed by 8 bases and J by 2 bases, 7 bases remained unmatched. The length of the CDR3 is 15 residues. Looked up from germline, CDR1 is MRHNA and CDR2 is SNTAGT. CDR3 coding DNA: TGTGCCAGCGGGAAAGCGGGAGGAACCTACAATGAGCAGTTCTTC. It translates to CASGKAGGTYNEQFF.

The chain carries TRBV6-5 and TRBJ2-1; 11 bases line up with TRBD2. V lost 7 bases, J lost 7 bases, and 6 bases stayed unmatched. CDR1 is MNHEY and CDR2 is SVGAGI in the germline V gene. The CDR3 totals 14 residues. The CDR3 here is CASKLAGDSNEQFF. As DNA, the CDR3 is TGTGCCAGCAAACTAGCGGGAGATAGTAATGAGCAGTTCTTC.

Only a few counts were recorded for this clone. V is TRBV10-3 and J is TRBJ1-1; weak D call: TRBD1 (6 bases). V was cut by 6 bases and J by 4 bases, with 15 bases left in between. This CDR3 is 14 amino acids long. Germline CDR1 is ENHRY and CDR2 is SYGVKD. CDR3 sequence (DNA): TGTGCCATCAGACCACAGGGTGAAGGCACTGAAGCTTTCTTT. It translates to CAIRPQGEGTEAFF.

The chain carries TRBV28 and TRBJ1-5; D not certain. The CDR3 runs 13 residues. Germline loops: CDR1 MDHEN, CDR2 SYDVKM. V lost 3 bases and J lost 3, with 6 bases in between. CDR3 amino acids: CASSLYPNQPQHF. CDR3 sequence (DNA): TGTGCCAGCAGTTTGTATCCCAATCAGCCCCAGCATTTT. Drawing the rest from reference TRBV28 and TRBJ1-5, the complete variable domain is DVKVTQSSRYLVKRTGEKVFLECVQDMDHENMFWYRQDPGLGLRLIYFSYDVKMKEKGDIPEGYSVSREKKERFSLILESASTNQTSMYLCASSLYPNQPQHFGDGTRLSIL.

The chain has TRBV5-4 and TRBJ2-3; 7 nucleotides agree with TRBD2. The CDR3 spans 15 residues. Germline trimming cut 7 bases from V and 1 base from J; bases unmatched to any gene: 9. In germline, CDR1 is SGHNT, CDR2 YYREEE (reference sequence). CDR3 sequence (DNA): TGTGCCAGCTCCCATGGCGGGAGAGGCACAGATACGCAGTATTTT. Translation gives CASSHGGRGTDTQYF.

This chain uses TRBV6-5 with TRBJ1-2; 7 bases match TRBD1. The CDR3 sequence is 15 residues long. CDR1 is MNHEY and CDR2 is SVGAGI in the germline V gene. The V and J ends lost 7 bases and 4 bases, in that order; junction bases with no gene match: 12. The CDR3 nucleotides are TGTGCCAGCAACCAAGGACAGGCTGGGGCCTATGGCTACACCTTC. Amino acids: CASNQGQAGAYGYTF.

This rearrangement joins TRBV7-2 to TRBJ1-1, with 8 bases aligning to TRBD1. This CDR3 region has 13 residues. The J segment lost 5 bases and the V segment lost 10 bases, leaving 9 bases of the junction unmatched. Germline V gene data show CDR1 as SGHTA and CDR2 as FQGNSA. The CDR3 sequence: CATGVTGVTEAFF. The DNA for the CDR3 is TGTGCCACCGGTGTGACAGGGGTGACTGAAGCTTTCTTT.

CDR3 residues: CASTPGGAYGYTF. CDR3 DNA: TGTGCCAGCACCCCCGGGGGAGCCTATGGCTACACCTTC. The chain combines TRBV6-5 with TRBJ1-2; tentatively, D is TRBD1 (5 bases). V shed 7 bases and J shed 4 bases, with 13 bases lying between them. Germline CDR1 MNHEY, CDR2 SVGAGI. The CDR3 spans 13 residues.

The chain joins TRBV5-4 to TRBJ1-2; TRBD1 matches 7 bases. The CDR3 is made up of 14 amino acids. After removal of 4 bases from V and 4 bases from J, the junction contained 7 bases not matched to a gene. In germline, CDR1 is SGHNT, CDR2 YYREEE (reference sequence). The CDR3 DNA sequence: TGTGCCAGCAGCGCCGGACAGGACGTCTATGGCTACACCTTC. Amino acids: CASSAGQDVYGYTF.